One and the same sample provided the 26 T cell receptor beta chains below, sequenced in a study of T cells in women clearing cervical HPV infection. Generated by immunoSEQ multiplex PCR, the TCRdb table keeps only in-frame clones and is missing some. Its table records 35,000 to 45,000 clones. The sample was blood buffy coat. The receptors come from a woman between 18 and 69 years old with a cervical HPV16 infection that either progressed to CIN3+ or cleared (not recorded which).

For this clone: The read ends 3 residues before the CDR3 terminus; that terminus is restored from the germline J gene. The chain combines TRBV20-1 with TRBJ1-5; 9 bases fit TRBD1. The V and J ends lost 3 bases and 4 bases, in that order; junction bases with no gene match: 4. Germline V gene lookup returns CDR1 DFQATT and CDR2 SNEGSKA (reference sequence). The CDR3 extends over 14 amino acids. The CDR3 here is CSASFGTGNQPQHF. The sequenced CDR3 bases are TGCAGTGCTAGTTTTGGGACAGGGAATCAGCCC.

About this clone: The read terminates 3 residues ahead of where the CDR3 ends, so the germline J gene completes it. V is TRBV2 and J is TRBJ1-2; D is uncertain. Germline V gives CDR1 SNHLY, CDR2 FYNNEI. The CDR3 consists of 15 residues. The sequenced part of the CDR3 DNA is TGTGCCAGCAAAGCGATGAGCGGGAGCTCCTACGAC. As protein: CASKAMSGSSYD. In full, the CDR3 reads CASKAMSGSSYDYTF.

Here the CDR3 reads CASSYSIGWDTQYF. The sequenced CDR3 bases are TGTGCCAGCAGTTACTCCATAGGGTGGGATACG. The V call is TRBV6-7, the J call TRBJ2-3; D ambiguous. The DNA ends 3 residues before the CDR3 does, and the rest of the CDR3 is filled in from the germline J gene. TRBV6-7 is reported as an ORF; its role is uncertain. The V and J ends lost 0 bases and 6 bases respectively, with 10 bases between them. CDR3 length: 14 residues.

The CDR3 protein is CASSELAGGQETQYF. The sequenced part of the CDR3 DNA is TGTGCCAGCAGTGAATTAGCGGGAGGGCAAGAGACC. The chain couples TRBV6-1 to TRBJ2-5; the match to TRBD2 covers 11 bases. The read ends 3 residues before the CDR3 terminus; that terminus is restored from the germline J gene. The CDR3 has 15 amino acids. J was trimmed by 2 bases and V by 2 bases; bases with no gene match: 1. CDR1 is MNHNS and CDR2 is SASEGT in the germline V gene.

Worth noting for this clone: The CDR3 extends 3 residues past the end of the read, so its final part is completed from the germline J gene. The J gene is TRBJ1-2, the V gene TRBV5-5; perhaps TRBD1 as D (5 bases). V gave up 3 bases and J gave up 3 bases, with 15 bases separating them. The germline V gene encodes CDR1 SGHKS and CDR2 YYEKEE (reference sequence). This CDR3 is built from 15 residues. The CDR3 region is CASSSGIGADYGYTF. The sequenced part of the CDR3 DNA is TGTGCCAGCAGCTCTGGAATTGGGGCGGACTATGGC.

Concerning this clone: The CDR3 end lies 3 residues beyond the end of the read and is filled in from the germline J gene. The J gene is TRBJ1-1, the V gene TRBV7-9; tentatively, D is TRBD1 (5 bases). The CDR3 spans 13 residues. Between the trimmed V and J ends, which lost 4 bases and 4 bases, there was a span of 10 bases. Germline V gene lookup returns CDR1 SEHNR and CDR2 FQNEAQ (reference sequence). The CDR3 region is CASSYQGGTEAFF. Partial CDR3 DNA: TGTGCCAGCAGCTATCAGGGAGGCACTGAA.

About this clone itself: Read data end 3 residues before the CDR3 end; the end is taken from the germline J gene. The V call is TRBV20-1, the J call TRBJ2-7; 8 bases line up with TRBD2. V was pared by 7 bases and J by 0 bases, with 11 bases of the junction left unmatched. The CDR3 sequence is 15 residues long. The V gene's germline CDR1 is DFQATT and CDR2 SNEGSKA (reference sequence). CDR3 bases read: TGCAGTGTCCGCGGCGGGGGGTCAGGCTCCTACGAG. Translated, it gives CSVRGGGSGSYE. Given in full, the CDR3 is CSVRGGGSGSYEQYF.

As regards this clone: The read ends 3 residues before the CDR3 terminus; that terminus is restored from the germline J gene. The rearrangement uses TRBV19 and TRBJ1-4; TRBD1 might be the D (5 bases). CDR1 is LNHDA, CDR2 SQIVND, per germline (reference sequence). This CDR3 spans 16 amino acids. The CDR3: CASSTHSLSGANVLFF. The sequenced CDR3 bases are TGTGCCAGTAGTACCCACAGCCTCTCTGGGGCCAACGTA.

Turning to this clone: The CDR3 end lies 3 residues beyond the end of the read and is filled in from the germline J gene. The chain joins TRBV18 to TRBJ1-2; D unclear. This CDR3 comprises 15 residues. Germline CDR1 is KGHSH and CDR2 is LQKENI. CDR3 protein: CASSPPAQVTDTYTF. The covered CDR3 bases are TGTGCCAGCTCACCACCGGCCCAGGTCACAGATACC.

CDR3 DNA (partial): TGTGCCAGCAGCTTTGGGGGGGATAATTCACCC. It yields the protein CASSFGGDNSP. The whole CDR3 sequence is CASSFGGDNSPLHF. The gene calls are TRBV5-5 and TRBJ1-6; D may be TRBD1 (5 bases). The read ends 3 residues before the CDR3 terminus; that terminus is restored from the germline J gene. V lost 2 bases and J 5 bases, leaving 8 bases between the germline ends. The germline gives CDR1 SGHKS, CDR2 YYEKEE (reference sequence). CDR3 size: 14 residues.

Notes on this clone: Read sequence stops 3 residues before the CDR3 end, and the germline J gene provides the missing end. V usage is TRBV5-6 and J usage is TRBJ1-2; D might be TRBD1 (6 bases). Germline loops: CDR1 SGHDT, CDR2 YYEEEE. The CDR3 is 14 residues long. The covered CDR3 bases are TGTGCCAGCAGCTTCACTGGGACACCGAATGAC. Translation: CASSFTGTPND. The CDR3 reads in full as CASSFTGTPNDYTF.

A note on this clone: The read ends 3 residues early relative to the CDR3; the germline J gene fills the gap. This chain joins TRBV5-6 and TRBJ1-1; unclear D gene. Germline CDR1 SGHDT, CDR2 YYEEEE. The CDR3 runs 13 residues. V lost 1 base, J lost 4 bases, and 8 bases lay in between. The CDR3 here is CASSLRVGTEAFF. The CDR3 DNA, read in part, is TGTGCCAGCAGCTTGAGGGTAGGCACTGAA.

With respect to this clone: Read coverage stops 3 residues before the CDR3 terminus; the germline J gene supplies the remainder. This chain uses TRBV19 with TRBJ2-3, with 10 bases that match TRBD1. Germline CDR1 is LNHDA and CDR2 is SQIVND (reference sequence). This CDR3 is 15 amino acids long. The CDR3 region is CASTRDRGINQPQYF. Incomplete CDR3 DNA: TGTGCCAGTACCAGGGACAGGGGTATCAATCAGCCG.

Concerning this clone: The CDR3 end lies 3 residues beyond the end of the read and is filled in from the germline J gene. The chain has TRBV9 and TRBJ2-7; 10 bases agree with TRBD1. The CDR3 covers 15 residues. Trimming at V came to 0 bases and at J to 5 bases, leaving 5 bases not matched to a gene. Germline V gene sequence: CDR1 SGDLS, CDR2 YYNGEE. The CDR3 DNA, read in part, is TGTGCCAGCAGCGTAGGGGACAGGGGAAATAACGAG. Its protein is CASSVGDRGNNE. The entire CDR3 protein reads CASSVGDRGNNEQYF.

Details on this clone: The CDR3 end is not reached by the read, which stops 3 residues before it; the germline J gene fills it in. This sequence joins TRBV11-3 and TRBJ2-3; a possible D gene is TRBD2 (6 bases). V lost 3 bases to trimming and J lost 0 bases, with 7 bases between them. Germline CDR1 and CDR2: SGHNT and YENEEA. The CDR3 spans 14 residues. The sequenced part of the CDR3 DNA is TGTGCCAGCAGCTTGACTAGTAGCACAGATACG. It is translated as CASSLTSSTDT. Given in full, the CDR3 is CASSLTSSTDTQYF.

The sequenced part of the CDR3 DNA is TGTGCCAGCAACGAAAGACAGATATTCTACGAG. Translating gives CASNERQIFYE. The complete CDR3 reads CASNERQIFYEQYF. The chain joins TRBV2 to TRBJ2-7, with D possibly being TRBD1 (5 bases). Read coverage stops 3 residues before the CDR3 terminus; the germline J gene supplies the remainder. Germline lookup yields CDR1 SNHLY and CDR2 FYNNEI. Trimming took off 7 bases at V and 3 bases at J, with 16 bases between the two ends. The CDR3 loop spans 14 amino acids.

As for this clone: The read terminates 3 residues before the CDR3 end, so the remaining end is supplied by the germline J gene. The chain uses TRBV7-7 and TRBJ2-1; 8 bases line up with TRBD2. Trimming cost V 2 bases and J 8 bases; bases outside gene matches: 2. CDR3 size: 13 residues. Germline CDR1 SSHAT, CDR2 FNYEAQ (reference sequence). Incomplete CDR3 DNA: TGTGCCAGCAGCTTATTAGCGGGGTATGAG. It encodes CASSLLAGYE. The entire CDR3 is CASSLLAGYEQFF.

Remarks on this clone: The read terminates 3 residues ahead of where the CDR3 ends, so the germline J gene completes it. The sample carries other DNA sequences with the same CDR3. V usage is TRBV5-1 and J usage is TRBJ2-7, with D possibly being TRBD1 (6 bases). This CDR3 is built from 13 residues. V lost 7 bases and J lost 5, with 16 bases in between. Germline CDR1 is SGHRS and CDR2 is YFSETQ. CDR3 bases read: TGCGCCAGCGAGGGACAAGGGCGCAACGAG. Amino acids: CASEGQGRNE. The complete CDR3 reads CASEGQGRNEQYF.

Comments on this clone: The CDR3 end lies 3 residues beyond the end of the read and is filled in from the germline J gene. V is TRBV10-2 and J is TRBJ2-7; possibly TRBD2 for D (6 bases). Germline CDR1 is WSHSY and CDR2 is SAAADI. The germline V and J ends were trimmed by 6 bases and 5 bases, with 14 bases remaining between them. The CDR3 is 13 amino acids. The CDR3 bases that were read are TGCGCCAGCAGCACGCTAGCGTTGGACGAG. The encoded protein is CASSTLALDE. The entire CDR3 sequence reads CASSTLALDEQYF.

Points on this clone: The read ends 3 residues before the CDR3 terminus; that terminus is restored from the germline J gene. V and J are TRBV19 and TRBJ2-3; TRBD1 aligns across 9 bases. The length of the CDR3 is 15 residues. V lost 7 bases, J lost 3 bases, and 8 bases stayed unmatched. Germline lookup yields CDR1 LNHDA and CDR2 SQIVND (reference sequence). The chain's CDR3 is CASTPPGQGTDTQYF. The covered CDR3 bases are TGTGCCAGTACCCCGCCGGGACAGGGAACAGATACG.

A word on this clone: The read stops 3 residues short of the end of the CDR3; the missing end is completed from the germline J gene. The rearrangement uses TRBV10-1 and TRBJ2-1; D gene unclear. Trimming shortened V by 3 bases and J by 8 bases, and 8 bases separated the two germline ends. Germline V gives CDR1 WNHNN, CDR2 SYGVQD (reference sequence). This CDR3 is 12 amino acids long. The CDR3 DNA, read in part, is TGCGCCAGCAGTGATTCGGTGTATGAG. The encoded protein is CASSDSVYE. In full, the CDR3 is CASSDSVYEQFF.

On this clone itself: The CDR3 extends 3 residues past the end of the read, so its final part is completed from the germline J gene. The chain combines TRBV30 with TRBJ2-3; 7 bases map to TRBD2. J lost 5 bases, V lost 2 bases, and 7 bases had no gene match. This CDR3 comprises 14 residues. From germline, CDR1 is GTSNPN and CDR2 SVGIG (reference sequence). The CDR3 loop is CAWSPPAGQDTQYF. Partial CDR3 DNA: TGTGCCTGGAGTCCCCCAGCGGGGCAAGATACG.

A word on this clone: Read data end 3 residues before the CDR3 end; the end is taken from the germline J gene. The V and J genes are TRBV18 and TRBJ2-1; 15 bases match TRBD2. Germline CDR1 and CDR2: KGHSH and LQKENI. J was trimmed by 7 bases and V by 6 bases; bases with no gene match: 4. The CDR3 contains 15 residues. The CDR3 DNA, read in part, is TGTGCCAGCTCGGGACTAGCGGGGGGTAAGAATGAG. It translates to CASSGLAGGKNE. The whole CDR3 sequence reads CASSGLAGGKNEQFF.

As to this clone: The CDR3 is cut off 3 residues early in the read; its end comes from the germline J gene. This chain connects TRBV20-1 to TRBJ2-7; D unresolved. Trimming removed 5 bases from V and 3 bases from J, with 8 bases in between. This CDR3 region has 11 residues. From germline, CDR1 is DFQATT and CDR2 SNEGSKA (reference sequence). Partial CDR3 DNA: TGCAGTGCTTCGGTGGTCTACGAG. This translates into CSASVVYE. The whole CDR3 sequence is CSASVVYEQYF.

A word on this clone: The read ends 3 residues shy of where the CDR3 ends; the end is completed using the germline J gene. The chain carries TRBV2 and TRBJ2-7; D might be TRBD2 (6 bases). The CDR3 is 14 residues long. CDR1 and CDR2 (germline): SNHLY, FYNNEI. V lost 6 bases and J lost 0, with 12 bases in between. The sequenced CDR3 bases are TGTGCCAGCAGGGTAAGCGGGTACTCCTACGAG. Encoded protein: CASRVSGYSYE. The whole CDR3 protein reads CASRVSGYSYEQYF.

To note about this clone: The CDR3 goes on 3 residues after the read ends, and that part is filled in from the germline J gene. The gene calls are TRBV7-2 and TRBJ2-7; D call uncertain. The CDR3 has 14 amino acids. Germline CDR1 SGHTA, CDR2 FQGNSA. V was pared by 2 bases and J by 6 bases, with 14 bases between. CDR3 region: CASSLLMSLLEQYF. The DNA read from the CDR3 is TGTGCCAGCAGCTTATTAATGTCCCTCCTCGAG.